Below, 11 T cell receptor beta chains from the same sample are listed, as sequenced in a study of control samples from healthy donors and cancer patients. Assay: immunoSEQ multiplex PCR; the TCRdb copy retains only in-frame clones and omits some. The table shows 150,000 to 200,000 clones, with over 85% occurring only once. The specimen was blood. Receptors originate from a woman aged 40 to 50 in good health.

The chain carries TRBV5-1 and TRBJ2-7, with 14 bases aligning to TRBD2. Germline CDR1 and CDR2: SGHRS and YFSETQ. The V and J ends lost 4 bases and 3 bases, in that order; junction bases with no gene match: 9. CDR3 length equals 17 residues. This chain's CDR3 is CASSPTGLAGDVYEQYF. The CDR3, as DNA: TGCGCCAGCAGCCCGACGGGACTAGCGGGAGATGTCTACGAGCAGTACTTC.

This clone was observed a single time. The genes are TRBV6-6 and TRBJ2-7; perhaps TRBD1 as D (5 bases). Germline V gene sequence: CDR1 MNHNY, CDR2 SVGAGI (reference sequence). Trimming took off 0 bases at V and 0 bases at J, with 12 bases between the two ends. The CDR3 totals 16 residues. The CDR3: CASSYSQGPSSYEQYF. The CDR3 DNA is TGTGCCAGCAGTTACTCGCAGGGCCCGAGCTCCTACGAGCAGTACTTC.

The CDR3 coding sequence is TGCGCCAGCAGCCAAGGACAGGGAATAGTGAACACTGAAGCTTTCTTT. Protein: CASSQGQGIVNTEAFF. The chain carries TRBV4-1 and TRBJ1-1; 7 nucleotides align to TRBD1. The germline V gene encodes CDR1 MGHRA and CDR2 YSYEKL. With V trimmed by 1 base and J by 0 bases, 5 bases remained unmatched. There are 16 residues in the CDR3.

The CDR3 DNA sequence: TGCGCCAGCAGCTTGGTTCCCGGGAACTCTGGAAACACCATATATTTT. It yields the protein CASSLVPGNSGNTIYF. The chain links TRBV5-1 to TRBJ1-3; D not certain. Germline V gives CDR1 SGHRS, CDR2 YFSETQ. The ends were cut back, 0 bases at V and 0 bases at J, with 10 bases in the middle. This CDR3 is built from 16 residues. Full variable domain (rest looked up from reference TRBV5-1 and TRBJ1-3): KAGVTQTPRYLIKTRGQQVTLSCSPISGHRSVSWYQQTPGQGLQFLFEYFSETQRNKGNFPGRFSGRQFSNSRSEMNVSTLELGDSALYLCASSLVPGNSGNTIYFGEGSWLTVV.

This chain joins TRBV6-5 and TRBJ2-7; D is unresolved. V lost 3 bases and J 5 bases, leaving 5 bases between the germline ends. The length of the CDR3 is 11 residues. Germline V lookup: CDR1 MNHEY, CDR2 SVGAGI. The CDR3 nucleotides read TGTGCCAGCAGTTATAATGACGAGCAGTACTTC. Translated: CASSYNDEQYF.

The gene calls are TRBV23-1 and TRBJ2-7; D gene ambiguous. TRBV23-1 is assigned to the ORF class and has an uncertain function. V was clipped by 4 bases and J by 6 bases, with 10 bases between them. The CDR3 contains 12 residues. The CDR3 here is CASSRSPPEQYF. The CDR3 DNA is TGCGCCAGCAGTCGTTCCCCCCCCGAGCAGTACTTC.

The chain employs TRBV6-2 or TRBV6-3 and TRBJ2-7; D perhaps matches TRBD2 (8 bases). The CDR3 contains 16 residues. V lost 5 bases and J 0 bases, leaving 17 bases between the germline ends. Germline V gives CDR1 MNHEY, CDR2 SVGEGT. This CDR3 is CASSGTRGQSSYEQYF. In nucleotides, the CDR3 is TGTGCCAGCAGTGGGACTAGGGGACAGAGCTCCTACGAGCAGTACTTC.

J is TRBJ2-2 and V is TRBV29-1; D tentatively reads TRBD1 or TRBD2 (5 bases each). This CDR3 has 14 residues. The germline V and J ends were trimmed by 1 base and 6 bases, with 12 bases remaining between them. Germline V CDR1 and CDR2: SQVTM, ANQGSEA. This chain's CDR3 is CSVEVGLGAGELFF. CDR3 nucleotide sequence: TGCAGCGTTGAAGTCGGTTTGGGGGCCGGGGAGCTGTTTTTT.

This chain uses TRBV7-9 with TRBJ1-5; a possible D gene is TRBD1 (5 bases). Per germline, CDR1 SEHNR and CDR2 FQNEAQ (reference sequence). Trimming stripped 1 base from V and 0 bases from J, with 13 bases between. This CDR3 has 17 residues. The DNA for the CDR3 is TGTGCCAGCAGCTTAGGTAGGGGAAAAAATAGCAATCAGCCCCAGCATTTT. It yields the protein CASSLGRGKNSNQPQHF.

This chain links TRBV3-1 (or the pseudogene TRBV3-2) with TRBJ2-1; TRBD2 matches 9 bases. Germline values: CDR1 LGHDT, CDR2 YNNKEL (reference sequence). V gave up 6 bases and J gave up 0 bases; unmatched junction bases: 3. The CDR3 is made up of 15 amino acids. This CDR3 is CASRDSGSSYNEQFF. The DNA of the CDR3 is TGTGCCAGCAGGGATAGCGGGAGCTCCTACAATGAGCAGTTCTTC.

This chain links TRBV6-5 with TRBJ2-3, with a weak D call TRBD1 (6 bases). In germline, CDR1 is MNHEY, CDR2 SVGAGI. The CDR3 has 13 residues. V shed 6 bases and J shed 1 base, with 8 bases lying between them. CDR3 sequence: CASRNRGTDTQYF. The DNA of the CDR3 is TGTGCCAGCAGAAACAGGGGCACAGATACGCAGTATTTT.